The next 6 T cell receptor beta chains were all read from a single sample in a study of T cells in Graves' hyperthyroidism and ophthalmopathy. Amplification targeted TCR beta CDR3 regions from RNA transcripts. The primer set for the first-round RT-PCR of the TCR CDR3 was HTBI. TCRdb called the multiplex PCR reads again in MiXCR, with one record for every CDR3 protein. The profile shows hundreds of thousands of distinct CDR3 sequences, around 15% of them singletons. The sequenced sample consisted of blood. Receptors were obtained from a woman under 30 with Graves' hyperthyroidism.

This clonotype appeared many times. V usage is TRBV6-2 or TRBV6-3 and J usage is TRBJ2-7; D might be TRBD1 (6 bases). The CDR3 consists of 14 residues. Deletions cut 6 bases from V and 0 bases from J, with 12 bases between. Germline V gives CDR1 MNHEY, CDR2 SVGEGT. The CDR3 DNA is TGTGCCAGCAGCCGCCGGGACACCTCCTACGAGCAGTACTTC. This encodes CASSRRDTSYEQYF.

V and J are TRBV7-2 and TRBJ2-1, with 10 positions matching TRBD2. V lost 4 bases and J lost 7; bases outside the gene matches: 7. The CDR3 length is 15 residues. CDR1 SGHTA and CDR2 FQGNSA come from the germline V gene. The CDR3 sequence: CASSSRAGGPNEQFF. The CDR3, as DNA: TGTGCCAGCAGCTCCAGAGCGGGAGGGCCAAATGAGCAGTTCTTC.

CDR3 sequence reads: CASSSSGLAGVIGSYNEQFF. CDR3 nucleotide sequence: TGTGCCAGCTCATCATCGGGACTAGCGGGAGTTATTGGCTCCTACAATGAGCAGTTCTTC. The chain combines TRBV18 with TRBJ2-1, with TRBD2 identical over 14 bases. The germline CDR1 and CDR2 sequences are KGHSH and LQKENI. CDR3 size: 20 residues. Trimming at V came to 5 bases and at J to 0 bases, leaving 12 bases not matched to a gene.

Concerning this clonotype: Because the CDR3's place on the DNA is in doubt, the DNA is left out and the CDR3 is given as listed by TCRdb. The chain uses TRBV5-5 and TRBJ2-1; the D call in the table, TRBD2, was not verified against the DNA. With termini counted, the CDR3 has 16 amino acids. Germline-derived CDR1 and CDR2 are SGHKS and YYEKEE (reference sequence). The CDR3 protein is CASSFGPGLDFGEQFF.

This clonotype was picked up many times. V and J are TRBV7-9 and TRBJ2-2; no definite D call. The germline V gene has CDR1 SEHNR and CDR2 FQNEAQ (reference sequence). V was cut by 4 bases and J by 7 bases, with 10 bases left in between. This CDR3 is built from 13 residues. This CDR3 reads CASSYVEFGELFF. The CDR3 DNA reads as TGTGCCAGCAGCTACGTCGAGTTCGGGGAGCTGTTTTTT.

This clonotype was found many times. This chain links TRBV27 with TRBJ2-2, with D unclear. The CDR3 is made up of 14 amino acids. Trimming left V 0 bases short and J 4 bases short, with 6 bases between. The V gene's germline CDR1 is MNHEY and CDR2 SMNVEV (reference sequence). CDR3 amino acids: CASSLSRLTGELFF. The CDR3 DNA sequence: TGTGCCAGCAGTTTATCCCGCCTCACCGGGGAGCTGTTTTTT.